This T cell receptor (beta chain) was obtained from a study of blood T cells in healthy people across ages. This CDR3 contains 16 residues. Germline CDR1 is MNHEY and CDR2 is SVGAGI. Losses at the gene ends were 6 bases for V and 4 bases for J; bases not matched to a gene: 14. Next came a second PCR, run for roughly 7 to 12 cycles, which used a sample-barcoded 5' primer along with a J-beta primer mix. TCRdb re-called the 5' RACE reads with MiXCR, one entry per CDR3 protein. The repertoire consists of approximately 780,000 distinct CDR3 sequences, with roughly 25% occurring once and the leading ten covering about 3%. This sample was shared with a second study, whose subject was T cells of mothers and their children.

The specimen was blood. The rearrangement uses TRBV6-5 and TRBJ2-5; 7 bases line up with TRBD2. The sequence was collected from a boy between 10 and 17 years old in good health. The CDR3 DNA follows: TGTGCCAGCAGCCCCATCGAGTGGGGGGGACGAGAGACCCAGTACTTC. It yields the protein CASSPIEWGGRETQYF.